The 14 T cell receptor beta chains given below trace back to one sample, sequenced in a study of prognosis after radiotherapy for stage I lung cancer. Two rounds of multiplex PCR amplified TCR beta CDR3 from genomic DNA. First-round PCR, the initial amplification, used primers specific to each TRBV and TRBJ gene. TCRdb redid the calling of the multiplex PCR reads with MiXCR, one entry per CDR3 protein. The sample lists about 15,000 distinct CDR3 sequences, 25% to 30% seen once, with approximately 11% in the top ten. This sample comprised PBMCs, obtained before or after stereotactic body radiation therapy (not recorded which). All receptors derive from a donor over 45 with non-small cell lung cancer.

V and J are TRBV5-1 and TRBJ2-5, with a tentative D call TRBD2 (5 bases). The V end was cut by 0 bases, the J end by 9 bases, with 18 bases between. This CDR3 region has 15 residues. Germline CDR1 SGHRS, CDR2 YFSETQ. The CDR3 sequence is CASSLDTGYGEPQYF. CDR3 bases: TGCGCCAGCAGCTTGGATACTGGTTACGGGGAGCCCCAGTACTTC.

This clonotype is termed medium-sized. The rearrangement links TRBV5-1 to TRBJ2-2, with 7 positions matching TRBD1. V dropped 5 bases and J dropped 1; count of bases not matched to a gene: 5. CDR3 size: 15 residues. The germline CDR1 and CDR2 sequences are SGHRS and YFSETQ. DNA of the CDR3: TGCGCCAGCAGGCCCGGGACAGTGAACACCGGGGAGCTGTTTTTT. Amino acids: CASRPGTVNTGELFF.

This clonotype was seen repeatedly, ten times or more. This chain uses TRBV11-3 with TRBJ2-1; maybe TRBD2 (6 bases). This CDR3 is built from 14 residues. V dropped 5 bases and J dropped 0 bases, with 8 bases sitting between them. Germline CDR1 reads SGHNT; CDR2 reads YENEEA. Here the CDR3 DNA reads TGTGCCAGCAGCCTAGCGAGCTCCTACAATGAGCAGTTCTTC. This translates into CASSLASSYNEQFF.

This clonotype was seen ten or more times. The rearrangement joins TRBV11-3 to TRBJ2-1; D gene ambiguous. The CDR3 sequence is 16 residues long. CDR1 and CDR2 (germline): SGHNT, YENEEA. V gave up 6 bases and J gave up 6 bases, with 21 bases separating them. The CDR3 spells CASSSTLVPPINEQFF. CDR3 sequence (DNA): TGTGCCAGCAGTTCCACCCTCGTGCCGCCCATCAATGAGCAGTTCTTC.

This clonotype came up many times. The J gene is TRBJ1-1, the V gene TRBV24-1; D remains ambiguous. Trimming removed 4 bases from V and 2 bases from J, with 13 bases in between. Germline CDR1 and CDR2: KGHDR and SFDVKD. The CDR3 has 15 amino acids. The DNA for the CDR3 is TGTGCCACCAGTGACCCCCGGCAGCCTAACACTGAAGCTTTCTTT. Encoded protein: CATSDPRQPNTEAFF.

Concerning this clonotype: Possible read error: a much larger clone is one base away. The chain is built from TRBV6-2 or TRBV6-3 and TRBJ2-7; either TRBD1 or TRBD2 may supply D (5 bases each). Germline values: CDR1 MNHEY, CDR2 SVGEGT. This CDR3 region has 15 residues. The CDR3 sequence: CAISEGDAFQKEQYF. As DNA, the CDR3 is TGTGCCATCAGTGAAGGGGACGCCTTCCAGAAGGAGCAGTACTTC.

The rearrangement links TRBV6-1 to TRBJ2-2, with TRBD2 identical over 9 bases. Unmatched junction bases numbered 14, after V lost 6 bases and J lost 6 bases. Germline CDR1 reads MNHNS; CDR2 reads SASEGT. This CDR3 comprises 17 residues. The CDR3 bases are TGTGCCAGCAGCGAAAAATATAGCGGGAGAGGGTCCGGGGAGCTGTTTTTT. This encodes CASSEKYSGRGSGELFF.

Of note for this clonotype: This sequence may be a read error, since a much larger clone differs from it by one base. The CDR3 nucleotides read TGTACCAGCAGCCGTGGGGATCAAGCGGGAGGGTCCTACGAGCAGTACTTC. Protein sequence: CTSSRGDQAGGSYEQYF. V and J are TRBV5-6 and TRBJ2-7; 10 positions agree with TRBD2. Germline lookup yields CDR1 SGHDT and CDR2 YYEEEE. CDR3 size: 17 residues.

V usage is TRBV19 and J usage is TRBJ2-1, with 10 nucleotides matching TRBD2. The CDR3 is 14 residues long. The V segment lost 7 bases and the J segment 9 bases; nucleotides outside the gene matches: 9. CDR1 is LNHDA, CDR2 SQIVND, per germline (reference sequence). The CDR3 DNA is TGTGCCAGTACCCCTCTAGCGGGAGTGACTGAGCAGTTCTTC. Encoded protein: CASTPLAGVTEQFF. The full variable domain, completed using reference TRBV19 and TRBJ2-1, is DGGITQSPKYLFRKEGQNVTLSCEQNLNHDAMYWYRQDPGQGLRLIYYSQIVNDFQKGDIAEGYSVSREKKESFPLTVTSAQKNPTAFYLCASTPLAGVTEQFFGPGTRLTVL.

The chain links TRBV11-2 to TRBJ2-1; 9 positions agree with TRBD2. The CDR3 is made up of 15 amino acids. With 3 bases clipped from V and 4 bases from J, the junction kept 4 bases outside the gene matches. The germline CDR1 and CDR2 sequences are SGHAT and FQNNGV. Here the CDR3 DNA reads TGTGCCAGCAGCTTTGGGCTAGCGGGGTACAATGAGCAGTTCTTC. Encoded protein: CASSFGLAGYNEQFF. Together with reference TRBV11-2 and TRBJ2-1, the CDR3 gives the full variable domain: EAGVAQSPRYKIIEKRQSVAFWCNPISGHATLYWYQQILGQGPKLLIQFQNNGVVDDSQLPKDRFSAERLKGVDSTLKIQPAKLEDSAVYLCASSFGLAGYNEQFFGPGTRLTVL.

This clonotype appeared many times. The chain uses TRBV10-3 and TRBJ2-5; D unresolved. The V gene lost 0 bases and the J gene lost 2 bases, with 7 bases spanning the gap. Germline V gene data show CDR1 as ENHRY and CDR2 as SYGVKD. There are 14 residues in the CDR3. This chain's CDR3 is CAISESTAQETQYF. The CDR3 nucleotides are TGTGCCATCAGTGAGTCAACGGCTCAAGAGACCCAGTACTTC.

Sample share makes this clonotype medium-sized. The CDR3 bases are TGCAGTGCTAGAGATCCCGGACAATATTCTTTCGGGCAGTACTTC. Translation: CSARDPGQYSFGQYF. The chain couples TRBV20-1 to TRBJ2-7, with a possible D match to TRBD1 (5 bases). The germline V gene has CDR1 DFQATT and CDR2 SNEGSKA (reference sequence). The CDR3 consists of 15 residues. V dropped 0 bases and J dropped 9 bases, with 21 bases sitting between them.

The chain employs TRBV19 and TRBJ2-7, with TRBD2 as a possible D gene (6 bases). The V end lost 5 bases, the J end lost 4 bases, and 18 bases lay between the germline ends. The CDR3 has 15 residues. Germline V gene sequence: CDR1 LNHDA, CDR2 SQIVND (reference sequence). DNA for the CDR3: TGTGCCAGTAGTCTGTGTGGAGGGGAATCTTACGAGCAGTACTTC. Translated, it gives CASSLCGGESYEQYF.

This clonotype was detected many times. The chain combines TRBV3-1 with TRBJ2-5; D gene unclear. V was shortened by 3 bases and J by 1 base, with 12 bases between the two germline ends. CDR3 size: 15 residues. Germline V CDR1 and CDR2: LGHDT, YNNKEL (reference sequence). The CDR3 DNA reads as TGTGCCAGCAGCCAGGACCCGACGTTCCAAGAGACCCAGTACTTC. This sequence encodes CASSQDPTFQETQYF.